Each of the 21 T cell receptor beta chains below was sequenced from the same sample in a study of T cells in Graves' hyperthyroidism and ophthalmopathy. TCR beta CDR3 region amplification was performed from RNA transcripts. The TCR CDR3 first-round RT-PCR relied on the HTBI primer set. Using its own MiXCR run on the multiplex PCR reads, TCRdb lists one record per CDR3 protein. Counted here are around 380,000 distinct CDR3 sequences, 13% occurring once; the ten biggest clones make up about a fifth. Sequenced: blood. All receptors derive from a man between 25 and 39 years old with Graves' hyperthyroidism that later progressed to Graves' ophthalmopathy.

In its sample, this clonotype was seen many times. The rearrangement uses TRBV27 and TRBJ1-5; D call uncertain. Germline V lookup: CDR1 MNHEY, CDR2 SMNVEV (reference sequence). This CDR3 has 17 amino acids. The ends were cut back, 5 bases at V and 5 bases at J, with 22 bases in the middle. The CDR3 region is CASSVIPLIGPHQPQHF. CDR3 nucleotide sequence: TGTGCCAGCAGTGTTATTCCCCTTATAGGACCCCATCAGCCCCAGCATTTT.

The chain employs TRBV29-1 and TRBJ2-1; possibly TRBD1 for D (6 bases). Trimming took 4 bases from V and 2 from J, leaving 9 bases between them. Germline loops: CDR1 SQVTM, CDR2 ANQGSEA. This CDR3 region has 13 residues. CDR3 region: CSVGGRTYNEQFF. DNA for the CDR3: TGCAGCGTTGGGGGGCGCACCTACAATGAGCAGTTCTTC.

This clonotype was found once. The CDR3 coding sequence is TGCGCCAGCAGCCGGACTATTGGAGAGACCCAGTACTTC. It is translated as CASSRTIGETQYF. The chain carries TRBV4-3 and TRBJ2-5; D perhaps matches TRBD2 (6 bases). The CDR3 is 13 amino acids. Trimming cost V 4 bases and J 4 bases, with 10 bases left between them. Germline-derived CDR1 and CDR2 are LGHNA and YSLEER.

The chain combines TRBV10-2 with TRBJ2-7; 7 bases align to TRBD1. The CDR3 covers 14 residues. With 4 bases clipped from V and 2 bases from J, the junction kept 5 bases outside the gene matches. The germline V gene has CDR1 WSHSY and CDR2 SAAADI. This CDR3 is CASSVGTEAYEQYF. The CDR3 bases are TGCGCCAGCAGTGTTGGGACAGAAGCCTACGAGCAGTACTTC.

This clonotype has just a few counts. This CDR3 is CASSLPLWWTSRHGYTF. The CDR3 DNA reads TGTGCCAGCAGCTTACCCCTTTGGTGGACCAGTCGACATGGCTACACCTTC. The genes are TRBV11-2 and TRBJ1-2; D is unresolved. V was pared by 2 bases and J by 6 bases, with 22 bases between. Germline V lookup: CDR1 SGHAT, CDR2 FQNNGV. The CDR3 spans 17 residues. Combining the CDR3 with reference TRBV11-2 and TRBJ1-2 gives the whole variable domain EAGVAQSPRYKIIEKRQSVAFWCNPISGHATLYWYQQILGQGPKLLIQFQNNGVVDDSQLPKDRFSAERLKGVDSTLKIQPAKLEDSAVYLCASSLPLWWTSRHGYTFGSGTRLTVV.

Many counts were recorded for this clonotype. The CDR3 DNA follows: TGCAGTGCCGTGGGGAGAGGGACGCGACAAGAGACCCAGTACTTC. Amino acids: CSAVGRGTRQETQYF. This sequence joins TRBV20-1 and TRBJ2-5, with D perhaps given as TRBD1 or TRBD2 (5 bases each). V was shortened by 6 bases and J by 2 bases, with 19 bases between the two germline ends. Per the germline V gene, CDR1 is DFQATT and CDR2 is SNEGSKA (reference sequence). The CDR3 runs to 15 residues.

In regard to this clonotype: Given a much more abundant clone one base away, this may be a read error. The J gene is TRBJ1-3, the V gene TRBV7-2; a weak D match, TRBD1 (5 bases). V was cut by 5 bases and J by 0 bases, with 14 bases left in between. CDR1 and CDR2 (germline): SGHTA, FQGNSA. The CDR3 has 16 amino acids. The CDR3 region is CASSPWRGGSGNTIYF. The CDR3, as DNA: TGTGCCAGCAGCCCTTGGCGCGGGGGCTCTGGAAACACCATATATTTT. Filled out from reference TRBV7-2 and TRBJ1-3, the complete variable domain reads GAGVSQSPSNKVTEKGKDVELRCDPISGHTALYWYRQSLGQGLEFLIYFQGNSAPDKSGLPSDRFSAERTGGSVSTLTIQRTQQEDSAVYLCASSPWRGGSGNTIYFGEGSWLTVV.

Ten or more counts support this clonotype. The rearrangement uses TRBV3-1 and TRBJ2-5, with TRBD2 as a possible D gene (6 bases). Trimming shortened V by 3 bases and J by 0 bases, and 11 bases separated the two germline ends. CDR1 and CDR2 (germline): LGHDT, YNNKEL (reference sequence). The CDR3 loop spans 15 amino acids. The CDR3 loop reads CASSQRRDDQETQYF. The CDR3 region has the DNA TGTGCCAGCAGCCAGCGGCGGGATGACCAAGAGACCCAGTACTTC.

This clonotype was recorded at least ten times. The CDR3 DNA reads as TGTGCCAGCAGTTTACCGACAGGGGTCCACACAGATACGCAGTATTTT. Its protein product is CASSLPTGVHTDTQYF. This chain joins TRBV28 and TRBJ2-3; 8 bases agree with TRBD1. Germline CDR1 MDHEN, CDR2 SYDVKM. The CDR3 sequence is 16 residues long. The V and J ends lost 2 bases and 2 bases, in that order; junction bases with no gene match: 6.

In its sample, this clonotype was seen many times. CDR3 coding DNA: TGCGCCAGCAAGCTGGGCGGGAGAAGCTCCTACGAGCAGTACTTC. Translated, it gives CASKLGGRSSYEQYF. The V gene is TRBV5-1, the J gene TRBJ2-7, with 7 bases lining up with TRBD2. The CDR3 consists of 15 residues. V was pared by 6 bases and J by 0 bases, with 9 bases of the junction left unmatched. Germline V gene lookup returns CDR1 SGHRS and CDR2 YFSETQ.

The rearrangement uses TRBV5-5 and TRBJ2-7, with 12 nucleotides matching TRBD1. Germline loops: CDR1 SGHKS, CDR2 YYEKEE (reference sequence). V gave up 1 base and J gave up 1 base; unmatched junction bases: 6. This CDR3 comprises 17 residues. This chain's CDR3 is CASSLKRGQGASYEQYF. CDR3 nucleotides: TGTGCCAGCAGCTTGAAAAGGGGACAGGGGGCTTCCTACGAGCAGTACTTC.

This clonotype came up many times. This chain joins TRBV7-2 and TRBJ2-7, with D possibly being TRBD2 (6 bases). CDR3 length equals 13 residues. The V end was cut by 3 bases, the J end by 3 bases, with 9 bases between. In germline, CDR1 is SGHTA, CDR2 FQGNSA. The CDR3 protein is CASSFQGGYEQYF. CDR3 DNA sequence: TGTGCCAGCAGCTTCCAGGGAGGCTACGAGCAGTACTTC.

In DNA, the CDR3 is TGTGCCAGCAGCTTAAAACCTGGAGAGACCCAGTACTTC. Its translation: CASSLKPGETQYF. J is TRBJ2-5 and V is TRBV7-3; D ambiguous. The CDR3 runs to 13 residues. The germline V gene encodes CDR1 SGHTA and CDR2 FQGTGA. The ends were cut back, 1 base at V and 4 bases at J, with 7 bases in the middle.

This clonotype was picked up many times. The CDR3 here is CASSASLVRPQHF. The CDR3 DNA follows: TGTGCCAGCAGTGCCAGCCTTGTAAGACCCCAGCATTTT. The rearrangement uses TRBV28 and TRBJ1-5; D is ambiguous. In germline, CDR1 is MDHEN, CDR2 SYDVKM. This CDR3 region has 13 residues. The ends were cut back, 5 bases at V and 10 bases at J, with 15 bases in the middle.

The chain has TRBV2 and TRBJ1-5; D not resolved. Germline loops: CDR1 SNHLY, CDR2 FYNNEI. This CDR3 is 14 amino acids long. V was shortened by 3 bases and J by 0 bases, with 6 bases between the two germline ends. The CDR3 reads CASSDRYSNQPQHF. CDR3 nucleotides: TGTGCCAGCAGTGACCGATATAGCAATCAGCCCCAGCATTTT.

This clonotype has just one count. The rearrangement links TRBV28 to TRBJ1-4; a possible D gene is TRBD1 (5 bases). This CDR3 comprises 14 residues. Germline assignment: CDR1 MDHEN and CDR2 SYDVKM. V lost 4 bases and J 8 bases, leaving 14 bases between the germline ends. Here the CDR3 DNA reads TGTGCCAGCAGTTCCGGGACGGACGGAGAAAAACTGTTTTTT. As protein: CASSSGTDGEKLFF.

A few counts support this clonotype. This chain links TRBV7-9 with TRBJ2-7, with D perhaps matching TRBD1 (5 bases). The CDR3 consists of 14 residues. The ends were cut back, 5 bases at V and 3 bases at J, with 14 bases in the middle. In germline, CDR1 is SEHNR, CDR2 FQNEAQ (reference sequence). The CDR3 spells CASSQRGAHYEQYF. CDR3 nucleotides: TGTGCCAGCAGCCAGCGTGGGGCCCACTACGAGCAGTACTTC.

This clonotype appeared once. This sequence joins TRBV14 and TRBJ2-5; D uncertain. The V end lost 0 bases, the J end lost 1 base, and 9 bases lay between the germline ends. CDR1 is SGHDN, CDR2 FVKESK, per germline. The CDR3 is made up of 15 amino acids. DNA for the CDR3: TGTGCCAGCAGCCAAGACAGGCGCTCCCAAGAGACCCAGTACTTC. Amino acids: CASSQDRRSQETQYF.

This clonotype occurred many times. The CDR3 coding sequence is TGTGCCACCAAGGGCGGACTAGACTGGGAGACCCAGTACTTC. It codes for CATKGGLDWETQYF. The rearrangement links TRBV10-3 to TRBJ2-5; 7 bases are a match to TRBD2. Trimming at V came to 10 bases and at J to 5 bases, leaving 13 bases not matched to a gene. This CDR3 region has 14 residues. Germline V gene data show CDR1 as ENHRY and CDR2 as SYGVKD.

The rearrangement uses TRBV6-1 and TRBJ2-4; 7 nucleotides line up with TRBD2. Germline V gene lookup returns CDR1 MNHNS and CDR2 SASEGT. Trimming at V came to 4 bases and at J to 0 bases, leaving 6 bases not matched to a gene. The CDR3 has 16 residues. The CDR3 sequence is CASSVLAAIAKNIQYF. The CDR3 nucleotides are TGTGCCAGCAGTGTTCTAGCGGCGATAGCCAAAAACATTCAGTACTTC.

The chain joins TRBV10-2 to TRBJ1-5, with D uncertain. Germline CDR1 and CDR2: WSHSY and SAAADI. The CDR3 is made up of 14 amino acids. Trimming cost V 7 bases and J 0 bases, with 10 bases left between them. CDR3 region: CASNDLYSNQPQHF. CDR3 nucleotide sequence: TGCGCCAGCAATGACTTATATAGCAATCAGCCCCAGCATTTT.